The clone carrying this T cell receptor (beta chain) was seen at least ten times. The antigen remains unidentified. These data come from a study of T cells in Graves' hyperthyroidism and ophthalmopathy. It was RNA transcripts that yielded the amplified TCR beta CDR3 regions. HTBI primers were the set used in a first-round RT-PCR of the TCR CDR3. MiXCR was run by TCRdb on the multiplex PCR reads, yielding one entry per CDR3 protein. The data hold hundreds of thousands of distinct CDR3 sequences, with 12% to 15% observed a single time. Newly diagnosed hyperthyroidism patients aged 18 to 65 years had disease lasting under 2 months. Study-level points and caveats: Progression to ophthalmopathy was predicted a median of 6.5 months early.

V was pared by 5 bases and J by 0 bases, with 14 bases between. CDR1 DFQATT and CDR2 SNEGSKA come from the germline V gene (reference sequence). The CDR3 loop spans 15 amino acids. Sequenced material: blood. The chain is built from TRBV20-1 and TRBJ2-1; D not resolved. This TCR was recovered from a woman in her thirties or forties with Graves' hyperthyroidism. CDR3 sequence: CSAPSLTGSYNEQFF. CDR3 in DNA: TGCAGTGCTCCATCTCTGACTGGCTCCTACAATGAGCAGTTCTTC.